Below, 25 T cell receptor beta chains from the same sample are listed, as sequenced in a study of T cell repertoires in cytomegalovirus infection. Antigen specificity for these receptors is unknown. MiXCR was run by TCRdb on the reads, yielding one entry per CDR3 protein. Of 700,000 to 950,000 distinct CDR3 sequences listed, about 30% are singletons. The sequencing used cultured CD8+ T cells from PBMCs, collected from culture after CMV antigen stimulation. These receptor sequences come from a human donor in good health (CMV status not recorded). Some clones in this sample may be carry-over from other donors' samples.

In regard to this clonotype: A much larger clone lies a single base off, so this may be a read error. The V gene is TRBV7-2, the J gene TRBJ1-4, with D perhaps matching TRBD1 (5 bases). CDR3 size: 16 residues. In germline, CDR1 is SGHTA, CDR2 FQGNSA. CDR3 sequence reads: CANSFSLGQGNEKLFF. In DNA, the CDR3 is TGTGCCAACAGCTTCTCTTTGGGGCAGGGTAATGAAAAACTGTTTTTT.

This clonotype was seen more than once but under ten times. CDR3 DNA: TGTGCCAGCAGCGGGAATCGACAGTATAATTCACCCCTCCACTTT. Residues: CASSGNRQYNSPLHF. The chain combines TRBV9 with TRBJ1-6; TRBD1 is a possible D gene (5 bases). Deletions cut 3 bases from V and 4 bases from J, with 11 bases between. CDR3 length equals 15 residues. CDR1 is SGDLS and CDR2 is YYNGEE in the germline V gene.

This clonotype was recorded a few times. The V call is TRBV6-6, the J call TRBJ1-2, with D maybe TRBD1 (5 bases). The germline CDR1 and CDR2 sequences are MNHNY and SVGAGI (reference sequence). The V and J ends lost 11 bases and 8 bases respectively, with 18 bases between them. The CDR3 is 12 residues long. CDR3 nucleotide sequence: TGTGCCGGCTATGAGCCAGGGCAGGGCTACACCTTC. It specifies CAGYEPGQGYTF.

There are a few counts of this clonotype. The chain has TRBV5-1 and TRBJ2-3, with D perhaps matching TRBD1 (7 bases). The CDR3 runs to 15 residues. The V and J ends lost 4 bases and 4 bases respectively, with 16 bases between them. The germline V gene encodes CDR1 SGHRS and CDR2 YFSETQ. CDR3 residues: CASSQDSGGPDTQYF. DNA for the CDR3: TGCGCCAGCAGCCAGGACTCAGGGGGGCCAGATACGCAGTATTTT.

Written as DNA, the CDR3 is TGTGCCAGCAGTGATCCCGGGACAGGGGAAGATCAGCCCCAGCATTTT. This gives the protein CASSDPGTGEDQPQHF. The chain is built from TRBV28 and TRBJ1-5; 10 positions match TRBD1. The germline V gene encodes CDR1 MDHEN and CDR2 SYDVKM. V shed 5 bases, J shed 5 bases, and the junction held 9 bases outside the gene matches. This CDR3 has 16 residues.

This clonotype was observed a few times. The DNA of the CDR3 is TGTGCCAGTAGTATACTTATGTCTTACGCTGAAGCTTTCTTT. It specifies CASSILMSYAEAFF. The chain couples TRBV19 to TRBJ1-1; D uncertain. Germline V lookup: CDR1 LNHDA, CDR2 SQIVND (reference sequence). The CDR3 has 14 amino acids. Trimming took 2 bases from V and 6 from J, leaving 13 bases between them.

This chain joins TRBV28 and TRBJ1-2; D is possibly TRBD1 (5 bases). V dropped 6 bases and J dropped 3 bases, with 17 bases sitting between them. The CDR3 is 15 residues long. Germline loops: CDR1 MDHEN, CDR2 SYDVKM. CDR3 protein: CASSTDLLGDYGYTF. CDR3 nucleotide sequence: TGTGCCAGCAGCACGGACCTCCTAGGGGACTATGGCTACACCTTC.

This clonotype occurred a few times. The chain links TRBV7-9 to TRBJ2-3; 7 nucleotides agree with TRBD2. V shed 4 bases, J shed 2 bases, and the junction held 6 bases outside the gene matches. The germline CDR1 and CDR2 sequences are SEHNR and FQNEAQ (reference sequence). The CDR3 is 15 amino acids. CDR3 nucleotide sequence: TGTGCCAGCAGCTCTTCTAGCGGTCCCACAGATACGCAGTATTTT. Amino acids: CASSSSSGPTDTQYF.

The chain has TRBV7-8 and TRBJ2-3; 13 nucleotides align to TRBD2. V lost 4 bases, J lost 5 bases, and 9 bases stayed unmatched. Germline CDR1 SGHVS, CDR2 FQNEAQ. This CDR3 region has 17 residues. This chain's CDR3 is CASSSGLAGDRGDTQYF. The CDR3 DNA is TGTGCCAGCAGCTCCGGACTAGCGGGGGACCGGGGAGATACGCAGTATTTT.

This clonotype turned up a few times. This rearrangement joins TRBV29-1 to TRBJ2-6, with TRBD2 as a possible D gene (5 bases). CDR1 is SQVTM, CDR2 ANQGSEA, per germline. V lost 3 bases and J 0 bases, leaving 15 bases between the germline ends. This CDR3 comprises 17 residues. CDR3 sequence reads: CSVETTDFPSGANVLTF. CDR3 in DNA: TGCAGCGTTGAGACTACAGATTTCCCCTCTGGGGCCAACGTCCTGACTTTC.

The chain combines TRBV9 with TRBJ2-5; 14 bases are a match to TRBD2. V shed 3 bases, J shed 1 base, and the junction held 5 bases outside the gene matches. The CDR3 sequence is 17 residues long. Germline V gene sequence: CDR1 SGDLS, CDR2 YYNGEE. The CDR3 spells CASSAGLAGGIQETQYF. CDR3 DNA sequence: TGTGCCAGCAGCGCCGGACTAGCGGGGGGAATCCAAGAGACCCAGTACTTC. The full variable domain, rest sourced from reference TRBV9 and TRBJ2-5, is DSGVTQTPKHLITATGQRVTLRCSPRSGDLSVYWYQQSLDQGLQFLIQYYNGEERAKGNILERFSAQQFPDLHSELNLSSLELGDSALYFCASSAGLAGGIQETQYFGPGTRLLVL.

This chain uses TRBV28 with TRBJ1-1; no clear D gene. Germline loops: CDR1 MDHEN, CDR2 SYDVKM. The CDR3 loop spans 15 amino acids. Trimming removed 1 base at V and 4 bases at J, with 13 bases between. The chain's CDR3 is CASSLFRRESTEAFF. DNA for the CDR3: TGTGCCAGCAGTTTATTTCGACGAGAGAGCACTGAAGCTTTCTTT.

This chain uses TRBV12-3 or TRBV12-4 with TRBJ1-1; D remains ambiguous. The V end lost 7 bases, the J end lost 4 bases, and 10 bases lay between the germline ends. This CDR3 has 12 residues. The CDR3 spells CASTNEGTEAFF. The CDR3 DNA follows: TGTGCCAGCACTAACGAGGGCACTGAAGCTTTCTTT.

There are a few counts of this clonotype. The chain employs TRBV7-9 and TRBJ2-7; D not resolved. The germline CDR1 and CDR2 sequences are SEHNR and FQNEAQ (reference sequence). The CDR3 extends over 14 amino acids. V was pared by 5 bases and J by 1 base, with 12 bases between. The CDR3 region has the DNA TGTGCCAGCAGCGGGCACGGACCATCCTACGAGCAGTACGTC. This encodes CASSGHGPSYEQYV.

This clonotype was recorded a few times. The rearrangement links TRBV6-1 to TRBJ2-7; no definite D call. The length of the CDR3 is 13 residues. Germline assignment: CDR1 MNHNS and CDR2 SASEGT. The V end was cut by 1 base, the J end by 4 bases, with 8 bases between. CDR3 in DNA: TGTGCCAGCAGTGAAGGGCACCGTTACGAGCAGTACGTC. Protein product: CASSEGHRYEQYV.

This clonotype was found many times. J is TRBJ1-6 and V is TRBV7-6; 9 positions agree with TRBD1. The germline V gene has CDR1 SGHVS and CDR2 FNYEAQ. The CDR3 has 15 amino acids. Trimming removed 2 bases from V and 9 bases from J; junction bases left unmatched: 5. This CDR3 is CASSLQQGARSPLHF. The CDR3 DNA is TGTGCCAGCAGCTTACAACAGGGGGCTCGTTCACCCCTCCACTTT.

V is TRBV2 and J is TRBJ2-1; D gene ambiguous. Between the trimmed V and J ends, which lost 10 bases and 9 bases, there was a span of 10 bases. CDR3 size: 10 residues. Germline values: CDR1 SNHLY, CDR2 FYNNEI. The CDR3 DNA is TGTGCCACCATTTCGGGTGAGCAGTTCTTC. This translates into CATISGEQFF.

This clonotype was counted a single time. V is TRBV7-6 and J is TRBJ1-5; 11 positions agree with TRBD1. CDR1 and CDR2 (germline): SGHVS, FNYEAQ. Germline trimming cut 2 bases from V and 6 bases from J; bases unmatched to any gene: 6. The CDR3 length is 16 residues. The CDR3 DNA sequence: TGTGCCAGCAGCTTATATTCGGGACAGGGGGGTCAGCCCCAGCATTTT. This sequence encodes CASSLYSGQGGQPQHF.

This clonotype was found a few times. J is TRBJ2-2 and V is TRBV11-2; TRBD1 might be the D (6 bases). Germline CDR1 reads SGHAT; CDR2 reads FQNNGV. The germline V and J ends were trimmed by 3 bases and 4 bases, with 21 bases remaining between them. The CDR3 is 18 residues long. In DNA, the CDR3 is TGTGCCAGCAGCTTCCCGTGGGGTGCAGGGGACGGCACCGGGGAGCTGTTTTTT. Translated, it gives CASSFPWGAGDGTGELFF.

Regarding this clonotype: One end of the junction varies from germline; a read error may be responsible. This rearrangement joins TRBV27 to TRBJ1-1; TRBD1 aligns across 7 bases. The CDR3 has 19 residues. CDR1 and CDR2 from the germline V gene are MNHEY and SMNVEV (reference sequence). CDR3 DNA sequence: TGTGCCAACAGTTTTTCTAACACCCCGGGACAGACTTTGAACACTGAAGCTTTCTTT. Protein product: CANSFSNTPGQTLNTEAFF.

This clonotype was counted at least ten times. The V call is TRBV7-6, the J call TRBJ1-1, with unresolved D. The length of the CDR3 is 14 residues. Germline loops: CDR1 SGHVS, CDR2 FNYEAQ. Between the trimmed V and J ends, which lost 2 bases and 1 base, there was a span of 8 bases. The CDR3 nucleotides are TGTGCCAGCAGCTTAAGGGTTGGGAACACTGAAGCTTTCTTT. Translation: CASSLRVGNTEAFF.

The rearrangement uses TRBV6-6 and TRBJ1-1; D possibly corresponds to TRBD1 (5 bases). Trimming removed 5 bases at V and 4 bases at J, with 17 bases between. The V gene's germline CDR1 is MNHNY and CDR2 SVGAGI (reference sequence). The CDR3 consists of 15 residues. The CDR3 is CASSSWTFDSTEAFF. DNA for the CDR3: TGTGCCAGCAGTAGCTGGACATTTGATAGCACTGAAGCTTTCTTT.

The V call is TRBV28, the J call TRBJ1-1; D remains ambiguous. Per the germline V gene, CDR1 is MDHEN and CDR2 is SYDVKM. Trimming removed 6 bases at V and 0 bases at J, with 20 bases between. This CDR3 has 17 amino acids. This CDR3 is CASSHGLGYTLNTEAFF. As DNA, the CDR3 is TGTGCCAGCAGCCACGGGCTGGGGTACACCCTGAACACTGAAGCTTTCTTT.

This chain uses TRBV2 with TRBJ1-2, with TRBD1 identical over 9 bases. The CDR3 sequence is 12 residues long. CDR1 and CDR2 (germline): SNHLY, FYNNEI. With 10 bases clipped from V and 8 bases from J, the junction kept 8 bases outside the gene matches. The DNA for the CDR3 is TGTGCCAACACAGGGGGCGGAGAAGGCTACACCTTC. Translation gives CANTGGGEGYTF.

The chain combines TRBV6-1 with TRBJ2-7; 8 bases map to TRBD1. Germline V gene sequence: CDR1 MNHNS, CDR2 SASEGT. The V segment lost 11 bases and the J segment 4 bases; nucleotides outside the gene matches: 7. The CDR3 covers 12 residues. The DNA for the CDR3 is TGTGCCGGAGGACAGGGATTGTACGAGCAGTACTTC. Translation: CAGGQGLYEQYF.